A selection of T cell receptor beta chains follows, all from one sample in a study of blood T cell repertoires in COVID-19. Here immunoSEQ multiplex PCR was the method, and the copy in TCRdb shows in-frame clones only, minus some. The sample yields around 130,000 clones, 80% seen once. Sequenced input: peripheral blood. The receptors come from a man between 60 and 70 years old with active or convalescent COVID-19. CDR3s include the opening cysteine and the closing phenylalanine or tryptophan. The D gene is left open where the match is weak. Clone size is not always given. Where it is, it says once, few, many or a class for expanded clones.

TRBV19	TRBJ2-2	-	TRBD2	TGTGCCAGTAGTACCGGGACTACGAACACCGGGGAGCTGTTTTTT	CASSTGTTNTGELFF
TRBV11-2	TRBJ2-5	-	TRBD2	TGTGCCAGCAGCTTCGGACTGGGGGGGGTTGATGACCAGTACTTC	CASSFGLGGVDDQYF
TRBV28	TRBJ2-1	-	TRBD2	TGTGCCAGCAGTATAGCCAGGACTAGCAACAATGAGCAGTTCTTC	CASSIARTSNNEQFF
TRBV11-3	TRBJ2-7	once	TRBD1	TGTGCCAGCAGTGAGCACAGGGGTCACGAGCAGTACTTC	CASSEHRGHEQYF
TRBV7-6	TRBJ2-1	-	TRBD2	TGTGCCAGCAGCCTTAGCGGGAGACGGGGAAATGAGCAGTTCTTC	CASSLSGRRGNEQFF
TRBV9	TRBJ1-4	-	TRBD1	TGTGCCAGCAGCGCCCAAACAGGGGGCATGGGTGAAAAACTGTTTTTT	CASSAQTGGMGEKLFF
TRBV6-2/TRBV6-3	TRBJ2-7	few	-	TGTGCCAGCAGTCAAAGCCCAGGGTTATCTAACGAGCAGTACTTC	CASSQSPGLSNEQYF
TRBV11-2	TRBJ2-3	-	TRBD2	TGTGCCAGCAGCTTAGAAACGGGAGGAACAGATACGCAGTATTTT	CASSLETGGTDTQYF
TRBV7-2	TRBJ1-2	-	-	TGTGCCAGCAGCTTAAACCCAGGGGCACATGGCTACACCTTC	CASSLNPGAHGYTF
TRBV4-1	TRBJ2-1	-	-	TGCGCCAGCAGCCAAGTGAGACTAGTTACCGGCAATGAGCAGTTCTTC	CASSQVRLVTGNEQFF
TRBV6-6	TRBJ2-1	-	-	TGTGCCAGCAGTCAAAGGTTAGGAGCTCCCAGGGGCTCCTACAATGAGCAGTTCTTC	CASSQRLGAPRGSYNEQFF
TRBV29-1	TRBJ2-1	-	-	TGCAGCGTTGATAAATATGACAGGTACAATGAGCAGTTCTTC	CSVDKYDRYNEQFF
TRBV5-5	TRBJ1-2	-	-	TGTGCCAGCAGCCCGACGGGTACGGTGAGAGGCTACACCTTC	CASSPTGTVRGYTF
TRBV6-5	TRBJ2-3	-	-	TGTGCCAGCAAGGACCGAGGGAGCACAGATACGCAGTATTTT	CASKDRGSTDTQYF
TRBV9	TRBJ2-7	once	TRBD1	TGTGCCAGCAGCGTAGGACAGGGGGTGTCGTACGAGCAGTACTTC	CASSVGQGVSYEQYF
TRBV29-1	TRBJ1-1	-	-	TGCAGCGCCAACAGGGACATGAACACTGAAGCTTTCTTT	CSANRDMNTEAFF
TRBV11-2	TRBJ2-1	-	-	TGTGCCAGCAGCCGACTCGGGCGGGATAGTACTGAGCAGTTCTTC	CASSRLGRDSTEQFF
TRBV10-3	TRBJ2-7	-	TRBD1	TGTGCCATCATGGGGGACAGTTTCAACGAGCAGTACTTC	CAIMGDSFNEQYF
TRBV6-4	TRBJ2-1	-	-	TGTGCCAGCAGTGACCAGGGGAGCTCCTCCTACAATGAGCAGTTCTTC	CASSDQGSSSYNEQFF
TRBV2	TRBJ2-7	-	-	TGTGCCAGCAGTGTTTCGGGGGTAACCTACGAGCAGTACTTC	CASSVSGVTYEQYF
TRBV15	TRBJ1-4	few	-	TGTGCCACCAGCGGCGGCGGGGCTAATGAAAAACTGTTTTTT	CATSGGGANEKLFF